Shown below are 17 T cell receptor beta chains from a single sample sequenced in a study of response to subunit inactivated influenza vaccine. MiXCR was run by TCRdb on the RT-PCR reads, yielding one entry per CDR3 protein. The sample has 500,000 to 700,000 distinct CDR3 sequences, 20% to 25% seen once. The same sample was also studied in work on T cells expressing NK-cell markers. That investigation notes: TCR beta libraries carry UMIs added by 5'RACE template switching.

Sequences were derived from CD4+ T cells sorted from PBMCs, sampled 12 days after vaccination. These receptors came from a man aged 50-59 years who received an inactivated influenza vaccine.

This clonotype has more than one count but fewer than ten. The genes are TRBV5-1 and TRBJ2-7, with D perhaps matching TRBD2 (6 bases). The germline CDR1 and CDR2 sequences are SGHRS and YFSETQ. The CDR3 length is 14 residues. Trimming took 7 bases from V and 3 from J, leaving 17 bases between them. The CDR3 nucleotides are TGCGCCAGCCGAAGCGGCGGCGGGATCTACGAGCAGTACTTC. Translating it yields CASRSGGGIYEQYF. Supplemented by reference TRBV5-1 and TRBJ2-7, the full variable domain reads KAGVTQTPRYLIKTRGQQVTLSCSPISGHRSVSWYQQTPGQGLQFLFEYFSETQRNKGNFPGRFSGRQFSNSRSEMNVSTLELGDSALYLCASRSGGGIYEQYFGPGTRLTVT.

The chain carries TRBV7-9 and TRBJ2-1; 7 nucleotides agree with TRBD2. CDR3 size: 14 residues. CDR1 and CDR2 from the germline V gene are SEHNR and FQNEAQ (reference sequence). The J segment lost 9 bases and the V segment lost 5 bases, leaving 10 bases of the junction unmatched. The CDR3 reads CASSPGTIVSEQFF. The CDR3 DNA sequence: TGTGCCAGCAGCCCAGGGACTATCGTGAGTGAGCAGTTCTTC.

This clonotype was found a few times. The V and J genes are TRBV24-1 and TRBJ2-1; TRBD1 matches at 8 bases. Germline V lookup: CDR1 KGHDR, CDR2 SFDVKD. This CDR3 has 16 residues. The J segment lost 10 bases and the V segment lost 3 bases, leaving 13 bases of the junction unmatched. CDR3 sequence reads: CATSDRGQGGLWEQFF. The CDR3 bases are TGTGCCACCAGTGATCGCGGACAGGGCGGGCTGTGGGAGCAGTTCTTC.

This clonotype has just a few counts. The chain employs TRBV20-1 and TRBJ2-7; D might be TRBD2 (6 bases). This CDR3 comprises 13 residues. The V end was cut by 3 bases, the J end by 2 bases, with 11 bases between. Germline V gene data show CDR1 as DFQATT and CDR2 as SNEGSKA (reference sequence). CDR3 residues: CSARGGNPYEQYF. The CDR3 coding sequence is TGCAGTGCTAGGGGCGGGAACCCCTACGAGCAGTACTTC.

This clonotype has a handful of counts. The rearrangement links TRBV10-3 to TRBJ2-7, with 7 bases identical to TRBD1. V lost 7 bases and J lost 7; bases outside the gene matches: 13. CDR1 and CDR2 from the germline V gene are ENHRY and SYGVKD. This CDR3 is built from 14 residues. The CDR3 region is CAITSDRDGGEQYF. The CDR3 DNA is TGTGCCATCACCTCCGACAGGGATGGTGGGGAGCAGTACTTC.

This clonotype has just a few counts. V usage is TRBV20-1 and J usage is TRBJ2-1; 15 bases agree with TRBD2. Losses at the gene ends were 7 bases for V and 7 bases for J; bases not matched to a gene: 5. CDR1 is DFQATT and CDR2 is SNEGSKA in the germline V gene (reference sequence). CDR3 length: 14 residues. The DNA of the CDR3 is TGCAGTGTCAGGACTAGCGGGAGGGGGAATGAGCAGTTCTTC. It yields the protein CSVRTSGRGNEQFF.

This clonotype was seen a handful of times. The chain joins TRBV5-1 to TRBJ1-1; D is unclear. Trimming removed 5 bases at V and 3 bases at J, with 17 bases between. The CDR3 is made up of 15 amino acids. Germline-derived CDR1 and CDR2 are SGHRS and YFSETQ. This CDR3 reads CASSFSDIGYTEAFF. The CDR3 DNA reads as TGCGCCAGCAGTTTCTCCGACATCGGGTACACTGAAGCTTTCTTT.

Notes on this clonotype: Compared with germline, one end of the junction differs, possibly owing to a read error. The chain is built from TRBV6-1 and TRBJ1-3; no clear D gene. CDR3 length equals 14 residues. CDR1 is MNHNS, CDR2 SASEGT, per germline. This CDR3 is CASLRSGSGNTVYF. CDR3 nucleotides: TGTGCCAGCCTCCGCTCCGGCTCTGGAAACACCGTATATTTT.

The chain carries TRBV4-3 and TRBJ2-4; tentative D call: TRBD1 (5 bases). The ends were cut back, 4 bases at V and 6 bases at J, with 10 bases in the middle. Germline assignment: CDR1 LGHNA and CDR2 YSLEER. This CDR3 region has 13 residues. The CDR3 here is CASSPETANIQYF. CDR3 sequence (DNA): TGCGCCAGCAGCCCGGAGACAGCAAACATTCAGTACTTC.

This clonotype was seen more than once but under ten times. V is TRBV6-2 or TRBV6-3 and J is TRBJ2-2; D might be TRBD2 (5 bases). Germline-derived CDR1 and CDR2 are MNHEY and SVGEGT. The V and J ends lost 7 bases and 4 bases respectively, with 16 bases between them. This CDR3 comprises 15 residues. CDR3: CASISGVRLTGELFF. DNA of the CDR3: TGTGCCAGCATATCCGGGGTGAGGCTCACCGGGGAGCTGTTTTTT.

This clonotype was detected a few times. J is TRBJ2-7 and V is TRBV20-1; 7 nucleotides match TRBD1. Germline CDR1 is DFQATT and CDR2 is SNEGSKA (reference sequence). With 3 bases clipped from V and 3 bases from J, the junction kept 8 bases outside the gene matches. This CDR3 has 14 amino acids. CDR3 coding DNA: TGCAGTGCTAGCCCTTCAGGACAGGTCTACGAGCAGTACTTC. This sequence encodes CSASPSGQVYEQYF.

This clonotype has a handful of counts. The chain has TRBV20-1 and TRBJ2-5; perhaps TRBD1 as D (6 bases). Looked up from germline, CDR1 is DFQATT and CDR2 is SNEGSKA (reference sequence). Trimming pared 5 bases from V and 3 bases from J, leaving 16 bases between. This CDR3 is 14 amino acids long. The CDR3 bases are TGCAGTGCTTATACCGGGACACCAAAAGAGACCCAGTACTTC. Amino acid sequence: CSAYTGTPKETQYF.

This rearrangement joins TRBV10-3 to TRBJ1-6, with D possibly matching TRBD1 (5 bases). The germline V gene has CDR1 ENHRY and CDR2 SYGVKD. The CDR3 length is 14 residues. Trimming took off 2 bases at V and 11 bases at J, with 13 bases between the two ends. The CDR3: CAISETGTLAPLHF. In DNA form, the CDR3 reads TGTGCCATCAGTGAGACCGGGACTTTGGCACCCCTCCACTTT.

This clonotype was picked up a small number of times. V is TRBV20-1 and J is TRBJ1-1; tentative D call: TRBD1 (5 bases). Germline assignment: CDR1 DFQATT and CDR2 SNEGSKA (reference sequence). V was trimmed by 0 bases and J by 6 bases, leaving 14 bases between them. CDR3 length: 14 residues. The CDR3 nucleotides are TGCAGTGCTAGAGATCGTAGGTCGGGGGCTGAAGCTTTCTTT. This encodes CSARDRRSGAEAFF.

There are a few counts of this clonotype. The chain employs TRBV5-5 and TRBJ2-1; D ambiguous. The germline V and J ends were trimmed by 1 base and 3 bases, with 14 bases remaining between them. The CDR3 totals 16 residues. The germline V gene encodes CDR1 SGHKS and CDR2 YYEKEE (reference sequence). In nucleotides, the CDR3 is TGTGCCAGCAGCTTGACTCAGTCGTATCTCTACAATGAGCAGTTCTTC. Amino acids: CASSLTQSYLYNEQFF.

This clonotype was counted ten times or more. The rearrangement links TRBV29-1 to TRBJ1-4; D gene uncertain. The CDR3 has 10 residues. In germline, CDR1 is SQVTM, CDR2 ANQGSEA. Trimming pared 6 bases from V and 10 bases from J, leaving 9 bases between. CDR3 amino acids: CSVEAGKLFF. For the CDR3, the DNA is TGCAGCGTGGAGGCGGGAAAACTGTTTTTT. Full variable domain (outside the CDR3, taken from reference TRBV29-1 and TRBJ1-4): SAVISQKPSRDICQRGTSLTIQCQVDSQVTMMFWYRQQPGQSLTLIATANQGSEATYESGFVIDKFPISRPNLTFSTLTVSNMSPEDSSIYLCSVEAGKLFFGSGTQLSVL.

The table lists this clonotype with a few counts. The DNA for the CDR3 is TGCGCCAGCAGCTTGGGGGGTGGGCGTGAAGTGGAGCAGTTCTTC. It encodes CASSLGGGREVEQFF. This chain uses TRBV5-1 with TRBJ2-1; D uncertain. Germline CDR1 reads SGHRS; CDR2 reads YFSETQ. The V end lost 0 bases, the J end lost 10 bases, and 17 bases lay between the germline ends. The CDR3 contains 15 residues.